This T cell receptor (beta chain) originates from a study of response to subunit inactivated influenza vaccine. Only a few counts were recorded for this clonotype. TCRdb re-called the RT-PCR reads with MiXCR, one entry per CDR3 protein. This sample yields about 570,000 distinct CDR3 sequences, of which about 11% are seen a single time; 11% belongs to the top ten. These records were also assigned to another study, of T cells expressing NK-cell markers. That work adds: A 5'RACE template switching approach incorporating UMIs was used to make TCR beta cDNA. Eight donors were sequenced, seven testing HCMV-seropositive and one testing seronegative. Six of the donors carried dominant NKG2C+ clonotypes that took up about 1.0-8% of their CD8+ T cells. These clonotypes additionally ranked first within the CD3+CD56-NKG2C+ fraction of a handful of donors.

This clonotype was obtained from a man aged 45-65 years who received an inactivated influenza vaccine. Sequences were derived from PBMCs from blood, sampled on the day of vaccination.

The DNA of the CDR3 is TGTGCCAGCAGTTACGAGGCTAGCGGGACCGGGGAGCTGTTTTTT. This translates into CASSYEASGTGELFF. This chain connects TRBV6-5 to TRBJ2-2; 8 bases align to TRBD2. CDR1 MNHEY and CDR2 SVGAGI come from the germline V gene. This CDR3 has 15 amino acids. The trim removed 2 bases at V and 5 bases at J, leaving 4 bases unmatched.